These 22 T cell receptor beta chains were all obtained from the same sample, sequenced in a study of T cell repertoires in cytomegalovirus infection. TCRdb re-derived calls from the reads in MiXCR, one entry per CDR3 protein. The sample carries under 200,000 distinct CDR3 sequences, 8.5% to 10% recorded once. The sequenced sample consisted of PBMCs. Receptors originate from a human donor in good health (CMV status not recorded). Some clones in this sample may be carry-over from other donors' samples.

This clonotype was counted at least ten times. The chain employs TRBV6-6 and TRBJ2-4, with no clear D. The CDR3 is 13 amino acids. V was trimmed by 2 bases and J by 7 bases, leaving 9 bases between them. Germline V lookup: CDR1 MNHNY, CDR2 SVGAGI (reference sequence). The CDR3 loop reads CASSYEWDNIQYF. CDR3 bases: TGTGCCAGCAGTTACGAATGGGATAACATTCAGTACTTC.

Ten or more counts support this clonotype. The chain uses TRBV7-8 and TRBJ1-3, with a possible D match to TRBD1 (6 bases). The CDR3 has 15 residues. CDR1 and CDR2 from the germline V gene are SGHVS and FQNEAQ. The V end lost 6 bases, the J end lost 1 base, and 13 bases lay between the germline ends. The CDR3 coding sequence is TGTGCCAGCAGTCCTAGGACAGCTTCTGGAAACACCATATATTTT. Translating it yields CASSPRTASGNTIYF. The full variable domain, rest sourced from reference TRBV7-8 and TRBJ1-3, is GAGVSQSPRYKVAKRGQDVALRCDPISGHVSLFWYQQALGQGPEFLTYFQNEAQLDKSGLPSDRFFAERPEGSVSTLKIQRTQQEDSAVYLCASSPRTASGNTIYFGEGSWLTVV.

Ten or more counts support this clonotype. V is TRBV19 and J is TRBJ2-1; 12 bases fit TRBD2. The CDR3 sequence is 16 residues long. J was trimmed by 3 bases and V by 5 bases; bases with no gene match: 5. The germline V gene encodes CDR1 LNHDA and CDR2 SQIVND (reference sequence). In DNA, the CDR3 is TGTGCCAGTAGTCTGCTAGCGGGAGGGATCTACAATGAGCAGTTCTTC. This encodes CASSLLAGGIYNEQFF.

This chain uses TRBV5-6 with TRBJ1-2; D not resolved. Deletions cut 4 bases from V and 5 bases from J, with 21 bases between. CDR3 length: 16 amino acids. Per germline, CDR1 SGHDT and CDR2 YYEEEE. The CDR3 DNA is TGTGCCAGCAGCCCCCGTATCTACGGAGACCGATATGGCTACACCTTC. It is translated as CASSPRIYGDRYGYTF.

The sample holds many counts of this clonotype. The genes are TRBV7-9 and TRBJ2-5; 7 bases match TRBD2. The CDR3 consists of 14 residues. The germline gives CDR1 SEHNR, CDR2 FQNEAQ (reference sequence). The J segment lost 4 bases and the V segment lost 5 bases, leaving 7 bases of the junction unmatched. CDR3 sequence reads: CASSPQGRGETQYF. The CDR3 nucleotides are TGTGCCAGCAGCCCCCAAGGGAGGGGAGAGACCCAGTACTTC.

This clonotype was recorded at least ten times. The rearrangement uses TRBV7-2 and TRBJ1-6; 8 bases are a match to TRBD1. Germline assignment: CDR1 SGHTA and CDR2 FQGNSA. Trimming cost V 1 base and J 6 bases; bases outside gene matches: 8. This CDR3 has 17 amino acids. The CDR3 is CASSLGGTGPFNSPLHF. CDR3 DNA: TGTGCCAGCAGCTTAGGGGGGACAGGACCTTTTAATTCACCCCTCCACTTT.

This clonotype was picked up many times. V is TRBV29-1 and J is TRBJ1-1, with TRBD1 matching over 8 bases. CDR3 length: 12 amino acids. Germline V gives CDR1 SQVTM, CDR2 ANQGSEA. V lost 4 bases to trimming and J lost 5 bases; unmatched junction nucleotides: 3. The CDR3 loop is CSVAGGQTEAFF. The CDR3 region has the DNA TGCAGCGTTGCAGGGGGCCAGACTGAAGCTTTCTTT.

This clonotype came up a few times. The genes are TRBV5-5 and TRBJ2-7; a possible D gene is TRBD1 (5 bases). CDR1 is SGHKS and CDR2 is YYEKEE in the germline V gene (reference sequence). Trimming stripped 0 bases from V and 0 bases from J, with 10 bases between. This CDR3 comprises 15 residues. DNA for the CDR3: TGTGCCAGCAGCTTGGCCGGAGACAGCTCCTACGAGCAGTACTTC. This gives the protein CASSLAGDSSYEQYF. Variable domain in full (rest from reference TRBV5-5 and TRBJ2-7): DAGVTQSPTHLIKTRGQQVTLRCSPISGHKSVSWYQQVLGQGPQFIFQYYEKEERGRGNFPDRFSARQFPNYSSELNVNALLLGDSALYLCASSLAGDSSYEQYFGPGTRLTVT.

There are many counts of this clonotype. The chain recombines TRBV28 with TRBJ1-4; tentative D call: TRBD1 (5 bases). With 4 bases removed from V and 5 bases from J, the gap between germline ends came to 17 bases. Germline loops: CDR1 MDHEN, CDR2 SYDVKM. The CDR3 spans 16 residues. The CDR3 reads CASSYVAAGKNEKLFF. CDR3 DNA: TGTGCCAGCAGTTATGTTGCGGCAGGGAAAAATGAAAAACTGTTTTTT.

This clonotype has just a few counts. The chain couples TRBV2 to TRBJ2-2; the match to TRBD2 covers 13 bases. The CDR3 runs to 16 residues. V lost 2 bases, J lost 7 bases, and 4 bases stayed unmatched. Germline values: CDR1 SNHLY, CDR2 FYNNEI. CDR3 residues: CASSETSGRESGELFF. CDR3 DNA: TGTGCCAGCAGTGAAACTAGCGGGAGGGAAAGCGGGGAGCTGTTTTTT.

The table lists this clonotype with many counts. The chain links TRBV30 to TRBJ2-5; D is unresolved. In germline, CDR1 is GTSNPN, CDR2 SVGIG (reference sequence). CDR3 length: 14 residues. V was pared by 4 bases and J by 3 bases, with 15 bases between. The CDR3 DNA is TGTGCCTGGACTCGAGACATACTCAAAGAGACCCAGTACTTC. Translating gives CAWTRDILKETQYF.

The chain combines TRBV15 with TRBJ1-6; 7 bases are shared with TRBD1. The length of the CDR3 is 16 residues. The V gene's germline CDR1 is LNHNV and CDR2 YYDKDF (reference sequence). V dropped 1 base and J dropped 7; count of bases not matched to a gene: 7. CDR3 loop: CATSRGPDRANSPLHF. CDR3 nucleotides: TGTGCCACCAGCAGAGGCCCCGACAGGGCAAATTCACCCCTCCACTTT.

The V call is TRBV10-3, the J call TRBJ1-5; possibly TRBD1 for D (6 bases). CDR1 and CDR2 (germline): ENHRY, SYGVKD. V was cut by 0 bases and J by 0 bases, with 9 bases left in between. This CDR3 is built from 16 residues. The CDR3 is CAISESRGDSNQPQHF. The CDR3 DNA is TGTGCCATCAGTGAGTCAAGGGGGGATAGCAATCAGCCCCAGCATTTT.

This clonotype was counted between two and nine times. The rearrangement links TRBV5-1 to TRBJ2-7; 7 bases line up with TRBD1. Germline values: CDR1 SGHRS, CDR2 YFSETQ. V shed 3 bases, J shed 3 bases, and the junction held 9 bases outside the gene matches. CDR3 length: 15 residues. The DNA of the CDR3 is TGCGCCAGCAGCTCCGAGGGGGCCACGATCTACGAGCAGTACTTC. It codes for CASSSEGATIYEQYF.

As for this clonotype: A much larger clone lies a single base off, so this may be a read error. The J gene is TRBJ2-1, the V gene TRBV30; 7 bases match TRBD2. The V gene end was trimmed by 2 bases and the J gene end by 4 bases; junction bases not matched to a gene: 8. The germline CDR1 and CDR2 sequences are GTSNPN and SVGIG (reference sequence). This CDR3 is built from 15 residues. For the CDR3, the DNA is TGTGCCTGGAGTATCAGCGGGGAAAGTTACAATGAGCAGTTCTTC. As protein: CAWSISGESYNEQFF. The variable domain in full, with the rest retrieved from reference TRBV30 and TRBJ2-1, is SQTIHQWPATLVQPVGSPLSLECTVEGTSNPNLYWYRQAAGRGLQLLFYSVGIGQISSEVPQNLSASRPQDRQFILSSKKLLLSDSGFYLCAWSISGESYNEQFFGPGTRLTVL.

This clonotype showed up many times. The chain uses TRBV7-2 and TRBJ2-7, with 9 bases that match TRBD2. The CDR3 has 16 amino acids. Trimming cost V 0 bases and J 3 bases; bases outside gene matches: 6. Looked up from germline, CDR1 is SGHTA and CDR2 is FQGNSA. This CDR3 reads CASSLAGSGRVYEQYF. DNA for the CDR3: TGTGCCAGCAGCTTAGCCGGTAGCGGGAGAGTCTACGAGCAGTACTTC.

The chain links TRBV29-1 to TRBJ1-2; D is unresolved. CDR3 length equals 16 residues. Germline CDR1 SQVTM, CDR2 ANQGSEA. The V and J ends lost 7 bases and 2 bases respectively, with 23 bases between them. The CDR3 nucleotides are TGCAGCGCCTTGAACGCGCCCGGGATAACAAACTATGGCTACACCTTC. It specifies CSALNAPGITNYGYTF.

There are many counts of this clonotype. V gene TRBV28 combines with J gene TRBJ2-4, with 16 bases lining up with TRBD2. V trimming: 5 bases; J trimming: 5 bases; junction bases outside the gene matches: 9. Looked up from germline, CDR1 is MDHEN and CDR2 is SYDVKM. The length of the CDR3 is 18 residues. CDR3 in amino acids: CASSPGTSGRALENIQYF. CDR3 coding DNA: TGTGCCAGCAGTCCAGGGACTAGCGGGAGGGCCTTGGAAAACATTCAGTACTTC.

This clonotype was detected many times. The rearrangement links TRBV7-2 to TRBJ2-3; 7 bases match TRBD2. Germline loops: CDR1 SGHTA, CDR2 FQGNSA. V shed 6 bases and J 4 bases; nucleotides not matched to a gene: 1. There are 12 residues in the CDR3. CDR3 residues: CASSTSADTQYF. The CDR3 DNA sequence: TGTGCCAGCAGTACTAGCGCAGATACGCAGTATTTT.

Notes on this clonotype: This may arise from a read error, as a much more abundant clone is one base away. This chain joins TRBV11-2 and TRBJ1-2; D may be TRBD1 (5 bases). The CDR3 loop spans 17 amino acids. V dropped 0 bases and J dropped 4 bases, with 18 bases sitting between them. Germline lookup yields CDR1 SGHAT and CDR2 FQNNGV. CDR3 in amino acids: CASSLDWGRGYGYGYTF. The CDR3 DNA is TGTGCCAGCAGCTTAGACTGGGGACGGGGTTATGGCTATGGCTACACCTTC.

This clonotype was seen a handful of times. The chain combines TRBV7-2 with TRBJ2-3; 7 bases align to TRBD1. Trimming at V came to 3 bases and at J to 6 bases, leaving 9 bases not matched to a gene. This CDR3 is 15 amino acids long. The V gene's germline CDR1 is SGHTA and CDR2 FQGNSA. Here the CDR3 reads CASSFRDSKSDTQYF. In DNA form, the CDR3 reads TGTGCCAGCAGCTTCCGGGACAGTAAATCTGATACGCAGTATTTT.

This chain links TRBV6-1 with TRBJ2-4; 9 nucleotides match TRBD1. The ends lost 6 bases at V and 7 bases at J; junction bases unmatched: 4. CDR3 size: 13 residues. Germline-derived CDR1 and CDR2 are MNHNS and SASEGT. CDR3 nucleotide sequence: TGTGCCAGCAGCCAGACAGGGGGGAACATTCAGTACTTC. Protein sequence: CASSQTGGNIQYF.